This TCR beta chain was recovered during a study of blood T cell repertoires in COVID-19. Germline CDR1 and CDR2: SGHRS and YFSETQ. V lost 4 bases, J lost 1 base, and 6 bases stayed unmatched. The CDR3 runs 15 residues. Only one count was recorded for this clone. Here immunoSEQ multiplex PCR was the method, and the copy in TCRdb shows in-frame clones only, minus some. The profile shows over 200,000 clones, 88% of them singletons. This TCR came from a woman between 40 and 55 years old with acute COVID-19. The sample was PBMCs or T cells enriched from blood (not recorded which). This chain joins TRBV5-1 and TRBJ2-3, with 7 bases that match TRBD1. The CDR3: CASSATGAGTDTQYF. The CDR3 bases are TGCGCCAGCAGCGCCACAGGGGCCGGCACAGATACGCAGTATTTT.